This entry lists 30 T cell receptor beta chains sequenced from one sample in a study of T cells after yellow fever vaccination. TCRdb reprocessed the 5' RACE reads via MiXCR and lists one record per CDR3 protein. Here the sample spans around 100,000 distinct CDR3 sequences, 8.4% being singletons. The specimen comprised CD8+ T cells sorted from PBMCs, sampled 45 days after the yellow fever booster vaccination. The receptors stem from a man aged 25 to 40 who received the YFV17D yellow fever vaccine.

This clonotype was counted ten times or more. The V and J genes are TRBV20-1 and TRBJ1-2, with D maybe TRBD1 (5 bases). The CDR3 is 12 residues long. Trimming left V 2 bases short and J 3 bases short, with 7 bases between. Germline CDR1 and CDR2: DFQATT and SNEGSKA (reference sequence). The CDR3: CSARMGDYGYTF. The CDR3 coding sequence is TGCAGTGCTAGAATGGGGGACTATGGCTACACCTTC.

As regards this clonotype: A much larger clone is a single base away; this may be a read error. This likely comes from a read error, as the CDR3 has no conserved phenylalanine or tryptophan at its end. This CDR3 reads CASSVVGSSTDTQYY. The CDR3 DNA reads as TGTGCCAGCAGCGTAGTCGGGTCTAGCACAGATACGCAGTATTAT. The genes are TRBV9 and TRBJ2-3, with D unresolved. Trimming shortened V by 0 bases and J by 0 bases, and 8 bases separated the two germline ends. Germline CDR1 is SGDLS and CDR2 is YYNGEE. The CDR3 length is 15 residues.

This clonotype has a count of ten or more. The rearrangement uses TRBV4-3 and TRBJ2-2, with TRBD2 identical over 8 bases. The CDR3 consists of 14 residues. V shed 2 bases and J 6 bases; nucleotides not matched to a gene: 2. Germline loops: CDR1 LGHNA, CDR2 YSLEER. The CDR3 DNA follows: TGCGCCAGCAGCCAACCACTAGCGGCCGGGGAGCTGTTTTTT. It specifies CASSQPLAAGELFF.

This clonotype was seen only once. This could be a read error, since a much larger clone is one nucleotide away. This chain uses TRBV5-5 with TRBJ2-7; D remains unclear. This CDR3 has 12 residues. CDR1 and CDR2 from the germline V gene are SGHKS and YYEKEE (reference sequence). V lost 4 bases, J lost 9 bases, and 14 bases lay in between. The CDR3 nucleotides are TGTGCCAGCAGCCTTGGGCTAGTCGGGCAGTACTTC. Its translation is CASSLGLVGQYF.

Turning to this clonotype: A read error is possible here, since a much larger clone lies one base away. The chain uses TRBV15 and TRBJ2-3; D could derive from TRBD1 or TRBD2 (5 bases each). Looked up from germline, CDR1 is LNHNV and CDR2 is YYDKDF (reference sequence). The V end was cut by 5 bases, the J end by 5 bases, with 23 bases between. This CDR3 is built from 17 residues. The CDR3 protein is CATSPGDERILGDTQYF. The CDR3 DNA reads TGTGCCACCAGCCCCGGGGACGAGCGGATCCTTGGAGATACGCAGTATTTT.

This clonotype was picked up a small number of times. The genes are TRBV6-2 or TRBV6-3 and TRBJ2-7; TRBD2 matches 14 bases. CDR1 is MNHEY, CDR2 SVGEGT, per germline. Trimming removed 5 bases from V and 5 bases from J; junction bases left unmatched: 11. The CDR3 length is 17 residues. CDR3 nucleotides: TGTGCCAGCAGTCTTCTCGTCGGGACTAGCGGGAGTCACGAGCAGTACTTC. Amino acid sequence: CASSLLVGTSGSHEQYF.

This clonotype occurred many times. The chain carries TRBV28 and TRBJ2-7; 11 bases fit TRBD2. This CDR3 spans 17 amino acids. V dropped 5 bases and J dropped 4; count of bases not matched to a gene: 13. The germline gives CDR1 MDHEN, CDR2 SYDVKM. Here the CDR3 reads CASSHPSGTSGRYEQYF. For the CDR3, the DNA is TGTGCCAGCAGTCACCCCTCCGGGACTAGCGGTCGTTACGAGCAGTACTTC.

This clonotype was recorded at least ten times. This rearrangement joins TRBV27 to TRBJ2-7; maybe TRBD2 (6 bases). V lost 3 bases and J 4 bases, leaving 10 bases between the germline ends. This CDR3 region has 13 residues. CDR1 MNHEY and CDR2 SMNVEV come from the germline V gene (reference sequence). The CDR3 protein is CASSFGLAYEQYF. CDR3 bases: TGTGCCAGCAGTTTCGGTCTAGCGTACGAGCAGTACTTC.

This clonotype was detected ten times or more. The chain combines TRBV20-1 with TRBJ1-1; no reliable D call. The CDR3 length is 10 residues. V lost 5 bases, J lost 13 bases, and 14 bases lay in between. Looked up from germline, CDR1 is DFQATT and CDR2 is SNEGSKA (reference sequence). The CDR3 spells CSASRPMGFF. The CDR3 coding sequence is TGCAGTGCTTCCCGGCCAATGGGTTTCTTT.

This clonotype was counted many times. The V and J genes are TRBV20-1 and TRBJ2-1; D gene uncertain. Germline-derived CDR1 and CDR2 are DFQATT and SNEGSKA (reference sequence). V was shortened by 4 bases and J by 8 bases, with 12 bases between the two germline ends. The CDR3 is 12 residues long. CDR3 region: CSANGPSDEQFF. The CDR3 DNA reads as TGCAGTGCTAACGGGCCATCCGATGAGCAGTTCTTC.

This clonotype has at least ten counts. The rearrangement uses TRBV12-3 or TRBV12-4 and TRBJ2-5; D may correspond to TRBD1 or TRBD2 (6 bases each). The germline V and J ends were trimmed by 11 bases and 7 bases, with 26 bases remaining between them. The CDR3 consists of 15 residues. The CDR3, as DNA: TGTGCCTCCCAGGAGGGGACATACACAGTCGGGACCCAGTACTTC. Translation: CASQEGTYTVGTQYF.

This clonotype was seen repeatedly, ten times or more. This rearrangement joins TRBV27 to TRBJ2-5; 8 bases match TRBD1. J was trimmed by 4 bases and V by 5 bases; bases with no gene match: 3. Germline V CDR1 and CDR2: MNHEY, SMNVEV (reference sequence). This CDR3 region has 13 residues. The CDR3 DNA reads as TGTGCCAGCAGTGGACAGGGTCGAGAGACCCAGTACTTC. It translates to CASSGQGRETQYF.

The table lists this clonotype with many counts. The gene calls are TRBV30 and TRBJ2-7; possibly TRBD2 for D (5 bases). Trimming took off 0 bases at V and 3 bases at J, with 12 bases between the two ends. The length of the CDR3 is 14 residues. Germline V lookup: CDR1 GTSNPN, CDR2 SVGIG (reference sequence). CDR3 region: CAWSVLGRNYEQYF. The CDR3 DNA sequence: TGTGCCTGGAGTGTACTAGGGCGGAACTACGAGCAGTACTTC.

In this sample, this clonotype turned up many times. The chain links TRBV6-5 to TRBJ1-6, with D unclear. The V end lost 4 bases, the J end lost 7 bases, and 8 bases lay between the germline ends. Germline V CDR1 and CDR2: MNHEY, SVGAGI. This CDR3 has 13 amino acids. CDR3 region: CASSSLGNSPLHF. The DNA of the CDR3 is TGTGCCAGCAGTTCCCTCGGGAATTCACCCCTCCACTTT.

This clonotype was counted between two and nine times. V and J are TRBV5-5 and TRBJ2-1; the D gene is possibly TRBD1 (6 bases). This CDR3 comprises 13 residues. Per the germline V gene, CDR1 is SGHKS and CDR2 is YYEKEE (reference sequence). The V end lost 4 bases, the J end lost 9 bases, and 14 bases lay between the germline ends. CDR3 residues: CASSLPGVGEQFF. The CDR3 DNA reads TGTGCCAGCAGCCTGCCAGGGGTCGGTGAGCAGTTCTTC.

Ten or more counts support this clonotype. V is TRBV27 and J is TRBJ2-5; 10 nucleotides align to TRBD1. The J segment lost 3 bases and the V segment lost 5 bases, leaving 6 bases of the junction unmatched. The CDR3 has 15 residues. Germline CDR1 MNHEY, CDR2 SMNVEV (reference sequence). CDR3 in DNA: TGTGCCAGCAGTACCCGACAGGGGGCTGAAGAGACCCAGTACTTC. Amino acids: CASSTRQGAEETQYF.

The CDR3 here is CASSYGQGESTGELFF. Here the CDR3 DNA reads TGTGCCAGCAGCTACGGACAGGGCGAAAGCACCGGGGAGCTGTTTTTT. The chain employs TRBV5-6 and TRBJ2-2; TRBD1 matches at 8 bases. CDR3 length: 16 residues. Trimming cost V 3 bases and J 4 bases; bases outside gene matches: 8. CDR1 SGHDT and CDR2 YYEEEE come from the germline V gene.

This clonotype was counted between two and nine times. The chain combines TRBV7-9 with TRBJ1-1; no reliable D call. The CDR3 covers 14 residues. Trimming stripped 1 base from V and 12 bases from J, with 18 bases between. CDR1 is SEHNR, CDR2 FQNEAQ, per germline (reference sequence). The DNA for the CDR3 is TGTGCCAGCAGCTTAGATAGGTCAGCGGAAGAAACTTTCTTT. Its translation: CASSLDRSAEETFF.

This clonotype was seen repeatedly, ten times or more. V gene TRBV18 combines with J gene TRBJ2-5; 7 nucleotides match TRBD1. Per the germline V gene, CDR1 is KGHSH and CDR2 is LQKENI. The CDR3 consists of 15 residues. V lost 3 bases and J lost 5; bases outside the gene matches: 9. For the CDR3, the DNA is TGTGCCAGCTCACCCATTGACAGGGATTCGGAGACCCAGTACTTC. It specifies CASSPIDRDSETQYF.

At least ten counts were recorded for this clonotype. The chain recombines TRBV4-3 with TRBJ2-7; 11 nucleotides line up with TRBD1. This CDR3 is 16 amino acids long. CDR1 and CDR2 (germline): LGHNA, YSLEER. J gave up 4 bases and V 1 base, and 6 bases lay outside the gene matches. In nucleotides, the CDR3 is TGCGCCAGCAGCCAAGGGGGACAGGGGGGGGCATACGAGCAGTACTTC. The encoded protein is CASSQGGQGGAYEQYF.

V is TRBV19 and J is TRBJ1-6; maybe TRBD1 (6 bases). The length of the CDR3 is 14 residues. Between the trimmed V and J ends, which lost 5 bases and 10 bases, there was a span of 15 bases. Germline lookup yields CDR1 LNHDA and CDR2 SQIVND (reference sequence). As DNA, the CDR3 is TGTGCCAGTAGTCCGACCGGACAGTACTCACCCCTCCACTTT. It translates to CASSPTGQYSPLHF.

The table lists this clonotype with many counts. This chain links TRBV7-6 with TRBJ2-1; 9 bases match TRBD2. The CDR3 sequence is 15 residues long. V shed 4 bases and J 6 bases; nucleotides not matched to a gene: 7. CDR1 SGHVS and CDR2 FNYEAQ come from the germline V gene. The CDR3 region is CASSSWTSAFNEQFF. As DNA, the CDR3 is TGTGCCAGCAGCTCCTGGACTAGCGCCTTCAATGAGCAGTTCTTC.

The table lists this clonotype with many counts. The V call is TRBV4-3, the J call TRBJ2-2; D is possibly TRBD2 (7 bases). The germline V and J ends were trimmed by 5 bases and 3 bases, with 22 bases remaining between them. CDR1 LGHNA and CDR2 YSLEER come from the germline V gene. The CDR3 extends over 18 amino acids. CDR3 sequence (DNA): TGCGCCAGCAGCTTGGGGGCAGCGGGGACCACATACACCGGGGAGCTGTTTTTT. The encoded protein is CASSLGAAGTTYTGELFF.

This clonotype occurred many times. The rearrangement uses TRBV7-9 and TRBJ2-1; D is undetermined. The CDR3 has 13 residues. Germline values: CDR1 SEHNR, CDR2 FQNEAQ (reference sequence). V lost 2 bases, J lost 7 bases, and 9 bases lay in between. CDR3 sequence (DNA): TGTGCCAGCAGCTTATCTAAGGGTAATGAGCAGTTCTTC. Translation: CASSLSKGNEQFF.

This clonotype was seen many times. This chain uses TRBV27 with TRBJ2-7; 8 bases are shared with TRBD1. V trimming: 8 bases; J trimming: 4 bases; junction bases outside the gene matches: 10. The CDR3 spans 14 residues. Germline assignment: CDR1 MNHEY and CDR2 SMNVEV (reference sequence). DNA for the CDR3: TGTGCCAGCGCCTTCGGGACAGGCCCATACGAGCAGTACTTC. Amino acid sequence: CASAFGTGPYEQYF.

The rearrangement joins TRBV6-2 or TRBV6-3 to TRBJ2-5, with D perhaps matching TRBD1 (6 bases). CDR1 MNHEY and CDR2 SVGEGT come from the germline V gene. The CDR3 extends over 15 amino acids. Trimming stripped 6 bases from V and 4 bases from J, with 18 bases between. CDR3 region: CASRQQGSSIETQYF. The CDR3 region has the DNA TGTGCCAGCAGACAACAGGGCAGCTCGATAGAGACCCAGTACTTC.

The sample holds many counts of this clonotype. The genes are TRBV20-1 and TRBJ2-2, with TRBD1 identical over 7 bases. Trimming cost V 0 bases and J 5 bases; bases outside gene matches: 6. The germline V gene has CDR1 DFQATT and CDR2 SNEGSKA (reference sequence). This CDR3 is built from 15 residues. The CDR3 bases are TGCAGTGCTAGAGATGAGGGGACAGCAACCGGGGAGCTGTTTTTT. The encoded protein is CSARDEGTATGELFF.

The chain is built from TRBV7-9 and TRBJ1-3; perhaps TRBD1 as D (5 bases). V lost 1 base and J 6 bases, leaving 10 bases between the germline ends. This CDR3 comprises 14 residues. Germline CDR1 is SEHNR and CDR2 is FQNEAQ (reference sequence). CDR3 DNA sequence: TGTGCCAGCAGCTTAGGGGGGGACGCAAACACCATATATTTT. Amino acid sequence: CASSLGGDANTIYF.

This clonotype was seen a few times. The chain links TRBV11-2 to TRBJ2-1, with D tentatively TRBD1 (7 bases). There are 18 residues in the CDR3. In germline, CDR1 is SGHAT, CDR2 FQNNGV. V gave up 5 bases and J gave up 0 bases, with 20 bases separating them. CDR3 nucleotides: TGTGCCAGCAGCCGTCAGGGGGGCGGGCCTAACTCCTACAATGAGCAGTTCTTC. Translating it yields CASSRQGGGPNSYNEQFF.

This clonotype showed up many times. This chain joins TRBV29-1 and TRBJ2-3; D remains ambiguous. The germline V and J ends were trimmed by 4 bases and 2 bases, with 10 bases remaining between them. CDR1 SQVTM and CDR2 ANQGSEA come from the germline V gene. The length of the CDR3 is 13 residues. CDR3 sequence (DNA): TGCAGCGTTGCCGTTTCTATCACAGATACGCAGTATTTT. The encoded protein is CSVAVSITDTQYF.